In its sample, the clone carrying this TCR beta chain was seen once. The data belong to a study of technical replicates of blood from several donors. With 0 bases removed from V and 1 base from J, the gap between germline ends came to 7 bases. Germline CDR1 is SGHKS and CDR2 is YYEKEE (reference sequence). CDR3 length equals 14 residues. Sequenced by immunoSEQ multiplex PCR; TCRdb stores in-frame clones only, minus some. Counted here are over 90,000 clones, around 96% occurring once; the ten biggest clones make up roughly 0.35%. Sequencing was done on a sample of T cells isolated from PBMCs. The chain carries TRBV5-5 and TRBJ1-1, with D possibly being TRBD1 (5 bases). This TCR came from a human donor in good health. The CDR3 loop is CASSLGTGNTEAFF. CDR3 sequence (DNA): TGTGCCAGCAGCTTGGGCACAGGGAACACTGAAGCTTTCTTT.